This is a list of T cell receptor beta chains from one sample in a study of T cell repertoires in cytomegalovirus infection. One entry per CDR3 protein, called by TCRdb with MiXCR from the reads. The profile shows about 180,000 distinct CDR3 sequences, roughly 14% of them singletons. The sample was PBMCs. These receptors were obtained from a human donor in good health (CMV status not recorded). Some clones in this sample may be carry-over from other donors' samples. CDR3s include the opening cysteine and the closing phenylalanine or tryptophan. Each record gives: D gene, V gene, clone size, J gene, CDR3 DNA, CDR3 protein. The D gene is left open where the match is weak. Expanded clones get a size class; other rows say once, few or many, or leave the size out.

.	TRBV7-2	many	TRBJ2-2	TGTGCCAGCAGCCTTGGAGGGGGCAAGAACACCGGGGAGCTGTTTTTT	CASSLGGGKNTGELFF
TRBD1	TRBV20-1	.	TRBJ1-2	TGCAGTGCTAGACCTAGCGGGACAGGGGGCTCCTATGGCTACACCTTC	CSARPSGTGGSYGYTF
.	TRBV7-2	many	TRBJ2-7	TGTGCCAGCCAGCCAGGGATGACCTACGAGCAGTACTTC	CASQPGMTYEQYF
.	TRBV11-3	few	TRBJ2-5	TGTGCCAGCAGCCCCGGGGCCAAAGAGACCCAGTACTTC	CASSPGAKETQYF
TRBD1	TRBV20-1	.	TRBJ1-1	TGCAGTGCTAGCATGGGACAGGGGGTCACTGAAGCTTTCTTT	CSASMGQGVTEAFF
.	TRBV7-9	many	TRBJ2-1	TGTGCCAGCAGCTTACATGCCACGGCAAACCAGTTCTTC	CASSLHATANQFF
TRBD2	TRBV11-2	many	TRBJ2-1	TGTGCCAGCAGCGTTACGCGGGGGTTGAGCTCCTACAATGAGCAGTTCTTC	CASSVTRGLSSYNEQFF
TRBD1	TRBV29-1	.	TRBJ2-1	TGCAGCGTTGGTCCCGGGACAGGGGATGAGCAGTTCTTC	CSVGPGTGDEQFF
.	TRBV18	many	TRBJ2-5	TGTGCCAGCTCACCGGCAGGTCAAGAGACCCAGTACTTC	CASSPAGQETQYF
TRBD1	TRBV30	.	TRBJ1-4	TGTGCCTCCCAAAGAGGGGGCGCAGGGGAAAAACTGTTTTTT	CASQRGGAGEKLFF
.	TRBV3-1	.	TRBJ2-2	TGTGCCAGCAGCCAAGACGGACAGTGGACCGGGGAGCTGTTTTTT	CASSQDGQWTGELFF
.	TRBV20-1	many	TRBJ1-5	TGCAGTGCTAGAGAAGGGGCAGGGAATCAGCCCCAGCATTTT	CSAREGAGNQPQHF
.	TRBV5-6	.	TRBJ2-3	TGTGCCAGCAGCTTGGACGGGGGAGGCATATTAGGATTTACGCAGTATTTT	CASSLDGGGILGFTQYF
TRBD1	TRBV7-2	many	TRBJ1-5	TGTGCCAGCAGCTCGGACGGGACAGGGGATCAGCCCCAGCATTTT	CASSSDGTGDQPQHF
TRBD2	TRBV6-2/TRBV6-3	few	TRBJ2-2	TGTGCCAGCCGACTAGCGGGAGATACCGGGGAGCTGTTTTTT	CASRLAGDTGELFF
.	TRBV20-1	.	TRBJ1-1	TGCAGTGCTAGGGGGCGCGGGTACAACACTGAAGCTTTCTTT	CSARGRGYNTEAFF
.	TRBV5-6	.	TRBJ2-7	TGTGCCAGCAGCTGGCAGGCCATGTACGAGCAGTACTTC	CASSWQAMYEQYF
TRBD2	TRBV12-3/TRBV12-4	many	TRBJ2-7	TGTGCCAGCAGTCCTGAAGAACTAGCGGGTCCCTACGAGCAGTACTTC	CASSPEELAGPYEQYF
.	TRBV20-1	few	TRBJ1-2	TGCAGTGCTAGAGCAGGGGACCTTACCAGGGAGGGCTACACCTTC	CSARAGDLTREGYTF
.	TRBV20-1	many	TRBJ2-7	TGCAGTGCCCCGAAGGGGGTTAACCCCTACGAGCAGTACTTC	CSAPKGVNPYEQYF
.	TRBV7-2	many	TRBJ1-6	TGTGCCAGCAGTTACACCGGGACGGCTTATAATTCACCCCTCCACTTT	CASSYTGTAYNSPLHF
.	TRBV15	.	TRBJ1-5	TGTGCCACCAGCAGAGTGGGGCAGGGAGGTCAGCCCCAGCATTTT	CATSRVGQGGQPQHF
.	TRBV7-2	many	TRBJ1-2	TGTGCCAGCAGCTTAGGGCAGGGCTATGGCTACACCTTC	CASSLGQGYGYTF
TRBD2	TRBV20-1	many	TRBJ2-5	TGCAGTGCTCCTCTAGCGGGAGTAGGAGAGACCCAGTACTTC	CSAPLAGVGETQYF
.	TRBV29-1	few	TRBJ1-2	TGCAGCGTTGCCGCGAGGGGTGGCTACACCTTC	CSVAARGGYTF
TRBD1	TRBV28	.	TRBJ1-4	TGTGCCAGCAGTTCCCCTATGACCGGGACAGGGAATGAAAAACTGTTTTTT	CASSSPMTGTGNEKLFF
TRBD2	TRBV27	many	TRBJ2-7	TGTGCCAGCAGTTTATCCCAGACTAGCGGGGTTACCTACGAGCAGTACTTC	CASSLSQTSGVTYEQYF
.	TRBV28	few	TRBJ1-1	TGTGCCAGCAGCCAAACAGGGAGAGGTGTGGGAACTGAAGCTTTCTTT	CASSQTGRGVGTEAFF
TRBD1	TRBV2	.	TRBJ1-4	TGTGCCAGCTCCCGGACAGGGTTTAATGAAAAACTGTTTTTT	CASSRTGFNEKLFF
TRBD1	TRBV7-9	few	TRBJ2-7	TGTGCCAGCAGCGGACCGGGACAGGGAGACTACGAGCAGTACTTC	CASSGPGQGDYEQYF
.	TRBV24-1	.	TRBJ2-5	TGTGCCACCAGTGATTCATATGGGGGAGGAGAGACCCAGTACTTC	CATSDSYGGGETQYF
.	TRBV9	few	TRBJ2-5	TGTGCCAGCAGCGCAACTTGGGGTTCTCAAGAGACCCAGTACTTC	CASSATWGSQETQYF
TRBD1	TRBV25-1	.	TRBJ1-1	TGTGCCAGCAGTGGAAAAAGGGACAGGGGAAGGGTGAACACTGAAGCTTTCTTT	CASSGKRDRGRVNTEAFF
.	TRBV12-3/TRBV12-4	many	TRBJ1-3	TGTGCCAGCAGTTCCTCGGACCTCCTTAGGAACACCATATATTTT	CASSSSDLLRNTIYF
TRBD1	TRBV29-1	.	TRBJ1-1	TGCAGCGTCCGGACAGGGAGTATCGACACTGAAGCTTTCTTT	CSVRTGSIDTEAFF
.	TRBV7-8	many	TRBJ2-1	TGTGCCAGCAGCTTAGAGGCTCGGATCAAGTTCTTC	CASSLEARIKFF
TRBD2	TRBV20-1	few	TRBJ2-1	TGCAGTGCTTGGTTAGCGGGAGCAGACAATGAGCAGTTCTTC	CSAWLAGADNEQFF
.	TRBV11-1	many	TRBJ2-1	TGTGCCAGCAGCCCTGGGACTTTTGTATTCCAGTTCTTC	CASSPGTFVFQFF
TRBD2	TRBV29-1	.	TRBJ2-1	TGCAGCGCTGCGGGACTAGCTTTCTACAATGAGCAGTTCTTC	CSAAGLAFYNEQFF
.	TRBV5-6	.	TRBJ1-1	TGTGCCAGCAGCTTGGACAGGGCCACGGGGACTGAAGCTTTCTTT	CASSLDRATGTEAFF
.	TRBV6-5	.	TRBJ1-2	TGTGCCAGCAGTTACGGCGGAGAGAATGGCTACACCTTC	CASSYGGENGYTF
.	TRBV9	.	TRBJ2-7	TGTGCCAGCAGCTTCACCCCCTTAGGGGACGAGCAGTACTTC	CASSFTPLGDEQYF
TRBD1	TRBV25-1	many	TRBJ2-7	TGTGCCAGCACCGGACAGGGGGCGGGAGAGCAGTACTTC	CASTGQGAGEQYF
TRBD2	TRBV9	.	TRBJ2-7	TGTGCCAGCAGCGTAGCCGGCGGGGGCTCCTACGAGCAGTACTTC	CASSVAGGGSYEQYF
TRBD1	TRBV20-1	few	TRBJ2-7	TGCAGTGCTGGGGGACAGGCCTACGAGCAGTACTTC	CSAGGQAYEQYF
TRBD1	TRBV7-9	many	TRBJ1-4	TGTGCCAGCAGCTGGGGTCGGGACAGGGTCAATGAAAAACTGTTTTTT	CASSWGRDRVNEKLFF
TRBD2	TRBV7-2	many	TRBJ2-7	TGTGCCTCACACCCGGCGGGAGAAAAGCGCGAGCAGTACTTC	CASHPAGEKREQYF
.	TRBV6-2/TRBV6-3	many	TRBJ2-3	TGTGCCAGCAGTTACCGCTTCTACAGGGCTAACGATACGCAGTATTTT	CASSYRFYRANDTQYF
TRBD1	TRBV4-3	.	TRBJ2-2	TGCGCCAGCAGCCAGGGACAGGGGGAGTGGGCCGGGGAGCTGTTTTTT	CASSQGQGEWAGELFF
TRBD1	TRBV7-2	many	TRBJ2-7	TGTGCCAGCAGCTTAGGGGGACAGGGGGTTCCCTACGAGCAGTACTTC	CASSLGGQGVPYEQYF
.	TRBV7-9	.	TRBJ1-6	TGTGCCAGCAGCGAAAACTCGGATTCACCCCTCCACTTT	CASSENSDSPLHF
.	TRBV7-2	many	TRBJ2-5	TGTGCCAGCAGCTTAGCGGCTAGACGCAAGGAAGAGACCCAGTACTTC	CASSLAARRKEETQYF
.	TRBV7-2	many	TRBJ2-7	TGTGCCAGCAGCTCTCGGACCGCAACATACGAGCAGTACTTC	CASSSRTATYEQYF
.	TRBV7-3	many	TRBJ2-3	TGTGCCAGCAGCAAGAGGGGGGGGGCTAGCACAGATACGCAGTATTTT	CASSKRGGASTDTQYF